This entry lists 20 T cell receptor beta chains sequenced from one sample in a study of blood T cell repertoires in COVID-19. Libraries were prepared by immunoSEQ multiplex PCR; TCRdb keeps only in-frame clonotypes and omits some of them. Of roughly 410,000 clones in the sample, about 89% are singletons; the top ten hold 2.3%. Sequenced input: peripheral blood. The source of these receptors is a woman aged 60-75 years with COVID-19, enrolled during active disease.

This CDR3 is CASSPGRYYGYTF. CDR3 DNA sequence: TGTGCCAGCTCACCGGGCCGGTACTATGGCTACACCTTC. The chain links TRBV18 to TRBJ1-2, with D uncertain. Between the trimmed V and J ends, which lost 3 bases and 3 bases, there was a span of 8 bases. The CDR3 runs to 13 residues. The V gene's germline CDR1 is KGHSH and CDR2 LQKENI.

The chain has TRBV5-1 and TRBJ2-2; TRBD1 matches 7 bases. The junction had 9 bases not matched to a gene; V was cut back by 3 bases and J by 7 bases. The CDR3 loop spans 15 amino acids. Germline CDR1 is SGHRS and CDR2 is YFSETQ. CDR3 coding DNA: TGCGCCAGCAGCTCCTGGCAGGGGGTAAACGGGGAGCTGTTTTTT. It encodes CASSSWQGVNGELFF. The variable domain in full, with the rest retrieved from reference TRBV5-1 and TRBJ2-2, is KAGVTQTPRYLIKTRGQQVTLSCSPISGHRSVSWYQQTPGQGLQFLFEYFSETQRNKGNFPGRFSGRQFSNSRSEMNVSTLELGDSALYLCASSSWQGVNGELFFGEGSRLTVL.

This chain connects TRBV30 to TRBJ2-3; D remains ambiguous. The germline V gene encodes CDR1 GTSNPN and CDR2 SVGIG (reference sequence). The CDR3 runs to 13 residues. V lost 3 bases to trimming and J lost 8 bases, with 15 bases between them. CDR3 residues: CAWSVNIYITQYF. CDR3 in DNA: TGTGCCTGGAGCGTCAACATTTACATTACGCAGTATTTT.

The sample holds one count of this clone. This chain connects TRBV19 to TRBJ1-1; 7 positions match TRBD1. There are 15 residues in the CDR3. Germline CDR1 is LNHDA and CDR2 is SQIVND (reference sequence). V gave up 4 bases and J gave up 1 base; unmatched junction bases: 6. The CDR3: CASSTLQGKNTEAFF. As DNA, the CDR3 is TGTGCCAGTAGTACCTTACAGGGGAAGAACACTGAAGCTTTCTTT.

J is TRBJ2-3 and V is TRBV6-5; maybe TRBD2 (6 bases). Trimming stripped 7 bases from V and 2 bases from J, with 16 bases between. CDR1 is MNHEY and CDR2 is SVGAGI in the germline V gene. The CDR3 contains 15 residues. CDR3 nucleotide sequence: TGTGCCAGCAATCCGGGGGACCCTTCCACAGATACGCAGTATTTT. This gives the protein CASNPGDPSTDTQYF.

CDR3 loop: CAISGYRSQETQYF. The DNA of the CDR3 is TGTGCCATCAGTGGGTACAGGTCCCAAGAGACCCAGTACTTC. This rearrangement joins TRBV10-3 to TRBJ2-5; possibly TRBD1 for D (5 bases). CDR3 size: 14 residues. The V and J ends lost 4 bases and 1 base respectively, with 10 bases between them. The germline V gene has CDR1 ENHRY and CDR2 SYGVKD.

The chain carries TRBV30 and TRBJ1-3; tentative D call: TRBD1 (6 bases). The germline CDR1 and CDR2 sequences are GTSNPN and SVGIG (reference sequence). The CDR3 runs 13 residues. V was cut by 4 bases and J by 3 bases, with 10 bases left in between. The CDR3 sequence: CAWTRGRGNTIYF. DNA of the CDR3: TGTGCCTGGACCAGGGGCCGTGGAAACACCATATATTTT.

The V call is TRBV5-6, the J call TRBJ1-4; 9 bases are a match to TRBD1. CDR1 is SGHDT, CDR2 YYEEEE, per germline. V lost 4 bases to trimming and J lost 6 bases; unmatched junction nucleotides: 10. The CDR3 consists of 16 residues. CDR3 in DNA: TGTGCCAGCAGCCCCGGGACAGGGCGGAGTGATGAAAAACTGTTTTTT. Translated: CASSPGTGRSDEKLFF.

The CDR3 region has the DNA TGTGCCAGCAGCTTAGGGAGAGGCGGAACTAATGAAAAACTGTTTTTT. Its translation: CASSLGRGGTNEKLFF. The V call is TRBV11-2, the J call TRBJ1-4; D ambiguous. CDR3 length: 16 residues. Germline V gene sequence: CDR1 SGHAT, CDR2 FQNNGV. Between the trimmed V and J ends, which lost 1 base and 1 base, there was a span of 10 bases.

DNA for the CDR3: TGTGCCAGCAGCCATAAGGTCTGGCGGGGGATGGCAGATACGCAGTATTTT. Translated: CASSHKVWRGMADTQYF. The V gene is TRBV14, the J gene TRBJ2-3, with TRBD2 matching over 7 bases. The CDR3 length is 17 residues. In germline, CDR1 is SGHDN, CDR2 FVKESK. J lost 4 bases, V lost 3 bases, and 13 bases had no gene match.

This clone has only one observation. The chain links TRBV5-1 to TRBJ1-4; 9 bases line up with TRBD1. Trimming removed 4 bases from V and 7 bases from J; junction bases left unmatched: 8. The CDR3 has 15 residues. Germline V gene sequence: CDR1 SGHRS, CDR2 YFSETQ. The CDR3 coding sequence is TGCGCCAGCAGCCGGACCGGACAGGGGACTGAAAAACTGTTTTTT. It yields the protein CASSRTGQGTEKLFF.

This clone came up many times. V gene TRBV9 combines with J gene TRBJ2-7, with 11 nucleotides matching TRBD2. CDR1 is SGDLS, CDR2 YYNGEE, per germline. V trimming: 0 bases; J trimming: 4 bases; junction bases outside the gene matches: 6. The CDR3 contains 16 residues. CDR3 loop: CASSVAGSGGVYEQYF. The CDR3 DNA reads TGTGCCAGCAGCGTAGCAGGTAGCGGGGGGGTTTACGAGCAGTACTTC.

The V gene is TRBV7-3, the J gene TRBJ2-6; a possible D gene is TRBD1 (5 bases). This CDR3 region has 18 residues. Trimming stripped 5 bases from V and 0 bases from J, with 17 bases between. Germline values: CDR1 SGHTA, CDR2 FQGTGA. CDR3 in DNA: TGTGCCAGCAGCCTCAGGGTAGACAGACTCTCTGGGGCCAACGTCCTGACTTTC. This translates into CASSLRVDRLSGANVLTF.

The chain has TRBV5-1 and TRBJ2-7, with D possibly TRBD2 on 6 matching bases. Germline V lookup: CDR1 SGHRS, CDR2 YFSETQ. V lost 3 bases to trimming and J lost 3 bases, with 19 bases between them. The CDR3 is 16 amino acids. The CDR3 bases are TGCGCCAGCAGCTCCGGAGGGGCTAGTCGGATCTACGAGCAGTACTTC. Translating gives CASSSGGASRIYEQYF. Full variable domain (rest looked up from reference TRBV5-1 and TRBJ2-7): KAGVTQTPRYLIKTRGQQVTLSCSPISGHRSVSWYQQTPGQGLQFLFEYFSETQRNKGNFPGRFSGRQFSNSRSEMNVSTLELGDSALYLCASSSGGASRIYEQYFGPGTRLTVT.

The chain has TRBV20-1 and TRBJ1-2, with TRBD1 as a possible D gene (5 bases). The CDR3 is 8 amino acids. The germline V gene encodes CDR1 DFQATT and CDR2 SNEGSKA (reference sequence). CDR3: CGQGGYTF. CDR3 nucleotides: TGCGGCCAGGGTGGCTACACCTTC.

This chain connects TRBV4-1 to TRBJ2-3, with TRBD2 matching 7 bases. V shed 0 bases, J shed 0 bases, and the junction held 12 bases outside the gene matches. CDR1 MGHRA and CDR2 YSYEKL come from the germline V gene. CDR3 size: 19 residues. Here the CDR3 reads CASSQDVGSGQSSTDTQYF. The CDR3 nucleotides read TGCGCCAGCAGCCAAGATGTCGGTAGCGGGCAATCTAGCACAGATACGCAGTATTTT.

V gene TRBV3-1 (or the pseudogene TRBV3-2) combines with J gene TRBJ2-5, with 10 bases matching TRBD1. CDR1 LGHDT and CDR2 YNNKEL come from the germline V gene (reference sequence). The CDR3 is made up of 15 amino acids. Trimming took 2 bases from V and 5 from J; bases not matched to a gene: 5. CDR3 coding DNA: TGTGCCAGCAGCCAACCGACAGGGGGCTTTGAGACCCAGTACTTC. It translates to CASSQPTGGFETQYF.

The rearrangement links TRBV30 to TRBJ1-1; TRBD1 matches 7 bases. Germline-derived CDR1 and CDR2 are GTSNPN and SVGIG (reference sequence). The CDR3 is 15 residues long. Trimming at V came to 3 bases and at J to 1 base, leaving 8 bases not matched to a gene. CDR3 amino acids: CAWSGTRQGNTEAFF. The CDR3 DNA reads TGTGCCTGGAGCGGGACTAGACAGGGGAACACTGAAGCTTTCTTT.

This rearrangement joins TRBV18 to TRBJ1-1, with 7 bases fitting TRBD1. Germline V gives CDR1 KGHSH, CDR2 LQKENI. This CDR3 is built from 14 residues. J gave up 0 bases and V 8 bases, and 6 bases lay outside the gene matches. The chain's CDR3 is CASQPGQLNTEAFF. DNA for the CDR3: TGTGCCAGCCAACCGGGACAGTTGAACACTGAAGCTTTCTTT.

The genes are TRBV9 and TRBJ2-1; TRBD2 matches 9 bases. Germline-derived CDR1 and CDR2 are SGDLS and YYNGEE. With 2 bases clipped from V and 5 bases from J, the junction kept 5 bases outside the gene matches. This CDR3 is built from 15 residues. Here the CDR3 reads CASSVLAGPHNEQFF. Written as DNA, the CDR3 is TGTGCCAGCAGCGTTCTAGCGGGGCCACACAATGAGCAGTTCTTC.